This T cell receptor beta chain was retrieved from a study of cytomegalovirus exposure and HLA in healthy donors. Study-level findings and limits: Listed as cytomegalovirus-associated were 164 TCR beta chains. Subsequent analysis showed first-cohort TCR clusters tending to co-occur in 120 validation repertoires.

Sequencing was performed with immunoSEQ multiplex PCR; in TCRdb, only in-frame clones are kept and a portion is missing. The table records about 310,000 clones, approximately 88% of them present only once. With regard to this clone: Its antigen is as yet unknown.

The sequenced sample was PBMCs. The TCR comes from a man aged 25 to 45 in good health and CMV-seronegative.

CDR3 in amino acids: CASSTLGQGETKTQYF. The DNA of the CDR3 is TGTGCCAGTAGTACCCTCGGACAGGGGGAGACCAAGACCCAGTACTTC. The chain recombines TRBV19 with TRBJ2-5; TRBD1 matches 10 bases. The germline V gene encodes CDR1 LNHDA and CDR2 SQIVND (reference sequence). The CDR3 has 16 amino acids. The V gene end was trimmed by 4 bases and the J gene end by 6 bases; junction bases not matched to a gene: 11.